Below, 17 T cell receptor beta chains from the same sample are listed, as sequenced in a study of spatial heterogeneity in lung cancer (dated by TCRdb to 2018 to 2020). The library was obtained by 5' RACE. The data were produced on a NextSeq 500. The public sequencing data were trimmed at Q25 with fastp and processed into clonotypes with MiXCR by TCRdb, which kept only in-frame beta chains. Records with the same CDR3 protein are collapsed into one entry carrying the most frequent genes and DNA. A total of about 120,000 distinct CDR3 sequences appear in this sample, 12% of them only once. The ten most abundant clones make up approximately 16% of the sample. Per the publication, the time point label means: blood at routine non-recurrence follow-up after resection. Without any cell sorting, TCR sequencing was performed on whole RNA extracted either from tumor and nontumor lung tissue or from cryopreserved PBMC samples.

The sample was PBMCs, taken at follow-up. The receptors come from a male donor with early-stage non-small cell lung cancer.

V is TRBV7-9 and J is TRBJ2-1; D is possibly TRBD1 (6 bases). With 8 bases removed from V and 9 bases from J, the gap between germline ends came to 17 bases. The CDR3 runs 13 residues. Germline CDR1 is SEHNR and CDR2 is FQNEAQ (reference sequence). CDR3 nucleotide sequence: TGTGCCAGCGACATACGACAGGTCACTGAGCAGTTCTTC. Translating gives CASDIRQVTEQFF.

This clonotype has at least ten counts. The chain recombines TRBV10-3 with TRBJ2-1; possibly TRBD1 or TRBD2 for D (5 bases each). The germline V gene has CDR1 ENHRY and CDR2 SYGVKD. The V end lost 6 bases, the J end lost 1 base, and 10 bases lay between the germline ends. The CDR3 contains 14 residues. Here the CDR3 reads CAIRGEGSYNEQFF. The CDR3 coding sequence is TGTGCCATCAGGGGGGAAGGGTCCTACAATGAGCAGTTCTTC.

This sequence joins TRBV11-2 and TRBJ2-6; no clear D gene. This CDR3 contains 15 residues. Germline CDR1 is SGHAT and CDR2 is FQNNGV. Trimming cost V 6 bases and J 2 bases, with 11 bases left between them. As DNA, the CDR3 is TGTGCCAGCAGTCCTGGCCTTGCTGGGGCCAACGTCCTGACTTTC. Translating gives CASSPGLAGANVLTF.

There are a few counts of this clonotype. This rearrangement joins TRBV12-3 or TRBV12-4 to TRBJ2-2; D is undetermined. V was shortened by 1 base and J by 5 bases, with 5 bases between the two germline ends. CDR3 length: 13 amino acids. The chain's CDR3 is CASSLEGTGELFF. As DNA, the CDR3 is TGTGCCAGCAGTTTAGAGGGAACCGGGGAGCTGTTTTTT.

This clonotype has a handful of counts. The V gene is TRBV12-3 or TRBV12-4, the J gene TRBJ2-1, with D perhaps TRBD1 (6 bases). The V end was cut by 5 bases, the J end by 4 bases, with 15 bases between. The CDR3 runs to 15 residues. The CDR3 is CASSPWDTLYNEQFF. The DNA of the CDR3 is TGTGCCAGCAGTCCTTGGGACACCTTATACAATGAGCAGTTCTTC.

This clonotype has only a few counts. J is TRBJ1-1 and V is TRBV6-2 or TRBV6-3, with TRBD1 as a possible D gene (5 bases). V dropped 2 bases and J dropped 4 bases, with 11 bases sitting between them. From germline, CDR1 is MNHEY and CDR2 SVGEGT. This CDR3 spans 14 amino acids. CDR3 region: CASSYRQGGTEAFF. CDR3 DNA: TGTGCCAGCAGTTACAGGCAGGGTGGCACTGAAGCTTTCTTT.

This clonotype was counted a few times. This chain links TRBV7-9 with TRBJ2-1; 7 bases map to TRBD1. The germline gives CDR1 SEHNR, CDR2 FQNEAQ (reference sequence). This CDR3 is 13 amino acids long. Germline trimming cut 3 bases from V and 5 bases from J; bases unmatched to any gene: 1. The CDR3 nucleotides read TGTGCCAGCAGCTTGGGACAGCACAATGAGCAGTTCTTC. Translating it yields CASSLGQHNEQFF. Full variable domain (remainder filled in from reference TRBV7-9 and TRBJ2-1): DTGVSQNPRHKITKRGQNVTFRCDPISEHNRLYWYRQTLGQGPEFLTYFQNEAQLEKSRLLSDRFSAERPKGSFSTLEIQRTEQGDSAMYLCASSLGQHNEQFFGPGTRLTVL.

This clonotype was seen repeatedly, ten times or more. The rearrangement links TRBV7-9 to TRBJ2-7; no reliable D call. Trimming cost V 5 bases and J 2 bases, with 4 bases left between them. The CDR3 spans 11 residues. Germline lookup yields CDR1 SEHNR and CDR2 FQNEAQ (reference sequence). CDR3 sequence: CASSRAYEQYF. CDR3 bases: TGTGCCAGCAGCCGTGCCTACGAGCAGTACTTC.

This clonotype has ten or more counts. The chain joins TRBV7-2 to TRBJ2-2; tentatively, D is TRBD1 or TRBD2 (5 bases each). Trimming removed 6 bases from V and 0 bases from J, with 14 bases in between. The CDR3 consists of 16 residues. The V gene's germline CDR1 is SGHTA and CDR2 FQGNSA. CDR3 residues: CASSSRDQTNTGELFF. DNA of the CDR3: TGTGCCAGCAGTTCACGGGACCAAACGAACACCGGGGAGCTGTTTTTT.

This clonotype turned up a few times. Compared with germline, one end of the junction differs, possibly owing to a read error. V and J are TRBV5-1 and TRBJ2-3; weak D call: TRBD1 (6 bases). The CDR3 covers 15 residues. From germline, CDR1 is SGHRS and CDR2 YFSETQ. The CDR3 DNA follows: TGCGCCAGCAGCTTCTCAGGGGTTGCGGCAGACACGCAGTATTTT. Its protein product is CASSFSGVAADTQYF.

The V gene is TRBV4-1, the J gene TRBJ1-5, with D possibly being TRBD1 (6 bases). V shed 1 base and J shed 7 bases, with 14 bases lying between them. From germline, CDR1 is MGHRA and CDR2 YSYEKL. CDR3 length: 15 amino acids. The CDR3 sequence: CASSQVLGGGQPQHF. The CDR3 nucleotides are TGCGCCAGCAGCCAAGTACTAGGGGGTGGACAGCCCCAGCATTTT.

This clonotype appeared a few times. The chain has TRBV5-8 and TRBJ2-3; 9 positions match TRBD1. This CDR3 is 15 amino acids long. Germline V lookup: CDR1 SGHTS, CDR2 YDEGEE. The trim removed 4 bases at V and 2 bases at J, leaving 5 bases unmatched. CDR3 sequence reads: CASSPGTGLTDTQYF. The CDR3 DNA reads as TGTGCCAGCAGCCCCGGGACAGGGCTCACAGATACGCAGTATTTT.

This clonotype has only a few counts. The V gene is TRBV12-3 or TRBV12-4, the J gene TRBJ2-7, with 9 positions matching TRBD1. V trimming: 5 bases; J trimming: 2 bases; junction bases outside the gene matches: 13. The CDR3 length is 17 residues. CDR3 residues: CASSPRRPGTGTYEQYF. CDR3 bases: TGTGCCAGCAGTCCCCGTCGGCCCGGGACAGGGACCTACGAGCAGTACTTC.

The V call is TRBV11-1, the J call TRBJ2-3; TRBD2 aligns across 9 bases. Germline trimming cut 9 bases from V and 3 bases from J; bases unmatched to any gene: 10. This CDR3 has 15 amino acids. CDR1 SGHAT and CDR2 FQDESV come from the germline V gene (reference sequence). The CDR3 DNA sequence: TGTGCCAGTTTGGCGGGGGGGCCGTTAACAGATACGCAGTATTTT. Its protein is CASLAGGPLTDTQYF.

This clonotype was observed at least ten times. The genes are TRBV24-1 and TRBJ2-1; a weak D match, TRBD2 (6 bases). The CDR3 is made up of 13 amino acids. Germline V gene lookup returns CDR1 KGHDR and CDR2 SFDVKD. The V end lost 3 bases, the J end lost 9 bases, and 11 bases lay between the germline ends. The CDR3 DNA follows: TGTGCCACCAGTGATGTTAGCGGTGGTGAGCAGTTCTTC. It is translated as CATSDVSGGEQFF.

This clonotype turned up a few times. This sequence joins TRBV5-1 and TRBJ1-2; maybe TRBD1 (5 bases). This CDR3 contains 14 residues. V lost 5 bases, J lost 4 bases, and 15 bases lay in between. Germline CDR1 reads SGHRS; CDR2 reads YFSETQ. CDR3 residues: CASRVGGTLYGYTF. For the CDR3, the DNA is TGCGCCAGCAGGGTCGGAGGGACCCTCTATGGCTACACCTTC. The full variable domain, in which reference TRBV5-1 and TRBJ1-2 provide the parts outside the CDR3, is KAGVTQTPRYLIKTRGQQVTLSCSPISGHRSVSWYQQTPGQGLQFLFEYFSETQRNKGNFPGRFSGRQFSNSRSEMNVSTLELGDSALYLCASRVGGTLYGYTFGSGTRLTVV.

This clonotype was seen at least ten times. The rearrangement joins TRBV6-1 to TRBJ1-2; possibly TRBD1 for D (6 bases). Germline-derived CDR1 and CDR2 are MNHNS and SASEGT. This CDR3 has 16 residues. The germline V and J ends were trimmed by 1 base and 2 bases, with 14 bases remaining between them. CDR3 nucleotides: TGTGCCAGCAGTGAAGACGGACAGTTCGGAAACTATGGCTACACCTTC. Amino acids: CASSEDGQFGNYGYTF.